Sequencing of this T cell receptor (beta chain) was carried out in a study of blood T cells in healthy people across ages. General study points: Age showed a roughly linear inverse relationship with TCR beta diversity per million T cells.

About this clonotype: Its antigen is unidentified.

The CDR3 loop spans 17 amino acids. V was clipped by 0 bases and J by 1 base, with 13 bases between them. Germline V gene lookup returns CDR1 MGHRA and CDR2 YSYEKL. Sample-barcoded 5' priming and a J-beta primer mix drove a second PCR of roughly 7 to 11 cycles. TCRdb ran MiXCR on the 5' RACE reads and lists one entry per CDR3 protein. The data show approximately 1.5 million distinct CDR3 sequences, with roughly two fifths seen just once and around 4% held by the top ten. The chain joins TRBV4-1 to TRBJ2-4; unclear D gene. Sequencing was performed on blood. The receptor comes from a woman younger than 30 in good health. The DNA for the CDR3 is TGCGCCAGCAGCCAAGAAAGGATAGACTGGGCCAAAAACATTCAGTACTTC. This translates into CASSQERIDWAKNIQYF.